This T cell receptor (beta chain) was captured by sequencing in a study of T cells in Graves' hyperthyroidism and ophthalmopathy. Amplification targeted TCR beta CDR3 regions from RNA transcripts. RT-PCR in the first round (using the HTBI primer set) targeted the TCR CDR3. TCRdb independently ran MiXCR on the multiplex PCR reads; one entry per CDR3 protein. In the table there are around 200,000 distinct CDR3 sequences, approximately 17% of which are singletons. Trimming removed 3 bases from V and 6 bases from J, with 15 bases in between. CDR3 size: 14 residues. CDR1 is MDHEN and CDR2 is SYDVKM in the germline V gene. Study-wide results and caveats: The model forecast ophthalmopathy, anticipating it by a median around 6.5 months before onset.

To note about this clonotype: Its target is not known.

Across 18 months, stable Graves' hyperthyroidism was marked by no progression to ophthalmopathy. Lactation, pregnancy, other autoimmune disease or uncontrolled infection excluded patients. Diagnoses were made from clinical symptoms, serum measures (thyroxine and TRAb), thyroid ultrasound and orbital computed tomography. This chain connects TRBV28 to TRBJ2-7; D uncertain. The material sequenced was blood. This receptor was identified in a woman between 50 and 59 years old with Graves' hyperthyroidism. CDR3 residues: CASSLEIRTCEQYF. The CDR3, as DNA: TGTGCCAGCAGTTTGGAGATCAGGACCTGCGAGCAGTACTTC.